The present TCR beta chain was sequenced within a study of patients and donors after allogeneic stem cell transplantation. TCRdb processed the RT-PCR reads anew with MiXCR; each CDR3 protein has one entry. This table has approximately 200,000 distinct CDR3 sequences, roughly 40% appearing once. CDR1 and CDR2 from the germline V gene are MNHEY and SMNVEV (reference sequence). The V end lost 2 bases, the J end lost 0 bases, and 23 bases lay between the germline ends. This CDR3 has 20 residues. The genes are TRBV27 and TRBJ1-3, with D uncertain. The clonotype was recovered from a human donor who was either an allogeneic HSCT recipient or a stem cell or donor lymphocyte infusion donor (not recorded which). It is not recorded whose cells these are; they may come from a transplant donor. Sample: blood, either unsorted or a sorted T cell fraction (not recorded which). CDR3 amino acids: CASSLRGPHPLEDSGNTIYF. In nucleotides, the CDR3 is TGTGCCAGCAGTTTACGCGGGCCCCACCCTTTGGAGGACTCTGGAAACACCATATATTTT.